The next 9 T cell receptor beta chains were all read from a single sample in a study of T-cell memory formation after mild COVID-19. MiXCR, applied by TCRdb to the 5' RACE reads, yields one record per CDR3 protein. This table has about 560,000 distinct CDR3 sequences, roughly 18% appearing once. Input material: PBMCs or a T cell subset sorted from them (not recorded which). The receptors here all came from an adult woman who had mild COVID-19 (a few samples of this study predate the infection). Cell type and time point are not known.

This clonotype occurred many times. The rearrangement joins TRBV5-1 to TRBJ1-5, with D maybe TRBD1 (6 bases). Trimming shortened V by 7 bases and J by 2 bases, and 13 bases separated the two germline ends. The CDR3 consists of 14 residues. Germline values: CDR1 SGHRS, CDR2 YFSETQ. The CDR3 loop is CASPIGGGNQPQHF. CDR3 bases: TGCGCCAGCCCGATTGGGGGCGGCAATCAGCCCCAGCATTTT. The full variable domain, completed using reference TRBV5-1 and TRBJ1-5, is KAGVTQTPRYLIKTRGQQVTLSCSPISGHRSVSWYQQTPGQGLQFLFEYFSETQRNKGNFPGRFSGRQFSNSRSEMNVSTLELGDSALYLCASPIGGGNQPQHFGDGTRLSIL.

The chain has TRBV24-1 and TRBJ2-3; D gene ambiguous. The CDR3 runs 15 residues. The V gene lost 3 bases and the J gene lost 0 bases, with 9 bases spanning the gap. From germline, CDR1 is KGHDR and CDR2 SFDVKD. CDR3 protein: CATSDRSGSTDTQYF. In DNA, the CDR3 is TGTGCCACCAGTGATCGATCAGGAAGCACAGATACGCAGTATTTT.

V is TRBV9 and J is TRBJ2-3; no clear D. This CDR3 is 17 amino acids long. The germline V gene has CDR1 SGDLS and CDR2 YYNGEE. V lost 4 bases, J lost 6 bases, and 24 bases lay in between. In nucleotides, the CDR3 is TGTGCCAGCAGCACCCCCTTGCATGGGCAGATCCGGGATACGCAGTATTTT. It codes for CASSTPLHGQIRDTQYF.

Only a few counts were recorded for this clonotype. The chain links TRBV5-6 to TRBJ2-7, with 10 bases identical to TRBD2. Germline V lookup: CDR1 SGHDT, CDR2 YYEEEE. The CDR3 length is 16 residues. The J segment lost 6 bases and the V segment lost 2 bases, leaving 11 bases of the junction unmatched. The DNA for the CDR3 is TGTGCCAGCAGCTTCCGAGGGGGACTAGCGAGGTTCGAGCAGTACTTC. Translating it yields CASSFRGGLARFEQYF.

The chain is built from TRBV20-1 and TRBJ1-1; TRBD1 agrees at 10 bases. This CDR3 region has 16 residues. Germline lookup yields CDR1 DFQATT and CDR2 SNEGSKA (reference sequence). V gave up 3 bases and J gave up 4 bases; unmatched junction bases: 11. CDR3 bases: TGCAGTGCTAGCCCACCGACCGGGACAGGGGCCACTGAAGCTTTCTTT. It codes for CSASPPTGTGATEAFF.

This clonotype was picked up a small number of times. The CDR3 here is CASSLGQGENTIYF. The CDR3 region has the DNA TGTGCCAGCAGCCTGGGACAGGGTGAAAACACCATATATTTT. The chain couples TRBV13 to TRBJ1-3, with 9 bases matching TRBD1. The V and J ends lost 5 bases and 6 bases, in that order; junction bases with no gene match: 5. The germline gives CDR1 PRHDT, CDR2 FYEKMQ (reference sequence). The CDR3 has 14 amino acids.

This clonotype was picked up a small number of times. This rearrangement joins TRBV2 to TRBJ1-2; no definite D call. This CDR3 has 13 residues. V dropped 7 bases and J dropped 4 bases, with 13 bases sitting between them. The germline V gene encodes CDR1 SNHLY and CDR2 FYNNEI. Here the CDR3 DNA reads TGTGCCAGCAACCAGGCCTTAGGCTATGGCTACACCTTC. It encodes CASNQALGYGYTF. Looking up the rest from reference TRBV2 and TRBJ1-2 gives the full variable domain: EPEVTQTPSHQVTQMGQEVILRCVPISNHLYFYWYRQILGQKVEFLVSFYNNEISEKSEIFDDQFSVERPDGSNFTLKIRSTKLEDSAMYFCASNQALGYGYTFGSGTRLTVV.

This clonotype was seen many times. V gene TRBV12-3 or TRBV12-4 combines with J gene TRBJ2-1, with 7 bases fitting TRBD2. The CDR3 runs 16 residues. The trim removed 4 bases at V and 5 bases at J, leaving 11 bases unmatched. CDR3 nucleotide sequence: TGTGCCAGCAGTTGGGGGATCGGACTAGGTGACAATGAGCAGTTCTTC. Translated: CASSWGIGLGDNEQFF.

The CDR3 here is CASTNLPAAYEQYF. CDR3 sequence (DNA): TGTGCCAGCACCAATCTCCCGGCCGCCTACGAGCAGTACTTC. V usage is TRBV7-9 and J usage is TRBJ2-7; D gene ambiguous. From germline, CDR1 is SEHNR and CDR2 FQNEAQ (reference sequence). V lost 7 bases, J lost 2 bases, and 15 bases lay in between. CDR3 length: 14 amino acids.